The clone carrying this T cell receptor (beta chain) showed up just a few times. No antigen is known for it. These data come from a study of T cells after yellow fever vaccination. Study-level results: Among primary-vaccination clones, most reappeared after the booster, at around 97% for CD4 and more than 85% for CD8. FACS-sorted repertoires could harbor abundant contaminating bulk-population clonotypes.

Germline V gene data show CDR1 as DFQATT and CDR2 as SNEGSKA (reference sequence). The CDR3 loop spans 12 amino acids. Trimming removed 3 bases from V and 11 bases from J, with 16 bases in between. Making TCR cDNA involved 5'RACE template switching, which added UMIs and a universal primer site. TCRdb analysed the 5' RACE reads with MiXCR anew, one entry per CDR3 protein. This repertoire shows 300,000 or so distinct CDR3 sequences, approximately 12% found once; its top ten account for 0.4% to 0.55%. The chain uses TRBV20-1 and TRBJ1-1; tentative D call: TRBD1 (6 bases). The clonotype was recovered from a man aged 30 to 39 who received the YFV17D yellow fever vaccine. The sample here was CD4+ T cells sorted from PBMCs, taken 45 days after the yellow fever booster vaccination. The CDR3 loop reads CSARGVGGGAFF. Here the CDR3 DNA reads TGCAGTGCTAGGGGGGTCGGAGGGGGGGCTTTCTTT.